This note documents a single T cell receptor beta chain sequence. These data come from a study of cytomegalovirus exposure and HLA in healthy donors. CDR1 is SGDLS, CDR2 YYNGEE, per germline. The CDR3 length is 15 residues. V lost 3 bases and J lost 0, with 12 bases in between. 13 Jbeta primers and 60 Vbeta primers were used for the PCR. Sequencing was performed with immunoSEQ multiplex PCR; in TCRdb, only in-frame clones are kept and a portion is missing. The clone table shows 100,000 to 150,000 clones, with the ten largest holding roughly 1.6%. The sample consisted of PBMCs. The origin of this receptor is a woman aged 40 to 50 in good health and CMV-seronegative. This chain joins TRBV9 and TRBJ1-1; perhaps TRBD1 as D (5 bases). DNA of the CDR3: TGTGCCAGCAGCGGGGGCGGGGCCTTGAACACTGAAGCTTTCTTT. This translates into CASSGGGALNTEAFF.